The 10 T cell receptor beta chains listed next were all sequenced from one sample in a study of long-term antiretroviral therapy in people with HIV. Survey level was the resolution at which the v3.0 immunoSEQ assay ran. Assay: immunoSEQ multiplex PCR; the TCRdb copy retains only in-frame clones and omits some. The table shows 42,000 or so clones, with around 85% occurring only once. The sequencing here drew on unsorted PBMCs, taken 1.2 years after starting antiretroviral therapy. The receptors here all came from a woman aged 50 to 60 with HIV.

This chain joins TRBV10-3 and TRBJ2-7; maybe TRBD2 (5 bases). V gave up 3 bases and J gave up 2 bases, with 5 bases separating them. The CDR3 is made up of 12 amino acids. Germline V gene data show CDR1 as ENHRY and CDR2 as SYGVKD. The CDR3 region has the DNA TGTGCCATCAGTGACGGGACCTACGAGCAGTACTTC. This sequence encodes CAISDGTYEQYF.

This sequence joins TRBV5-5 and TRBJ1-3; no definite D call. The CDR3 consists of 13 residues. V was trimmed by 1 base and J by 0 bases, leaving 2 bases between them. Germline values: CDR1 SGHKS, CDR2 YYEKEE (reference sequence). CDR3 residues: CASSLTSGNTIYF. The CDR3 bases are TGTGCCAGCAGCTTGACCTCTGGAAACACCATATATTTT.

This chain connects TRBV29-1 to TRBJ2-3; a possible D gene is TRBD2 (5 bases). The germline CDR1 and CDR2 sequences are SQVTM and ANQGSEA. Trimming shortened V by 2 bases and J by 1 base, and 7 bases separated the two germline ends. This CDR3 has 13 amino acids. Here the CDR3 DNA reads TGCAGCGTTGAATCCGGGGGCACAGATACGCAGTATTTT. It is translated as CSVESGGTDTQYF.

The CDR3 DNA reads as TGCAGCGGCAGCTACCAAGAGACCCAGTACTTC. It encodes CSGSYQETQYF. The chain carries TRBV29-1 and TRBJ2-5; D remains unclear. The V gene's germline CDR1 is SQVTM and CDR2 ANQGSEA. The CDR3 has 11 residues. The V end lost 7 bases, the J end lost 0 bases, and 6 bases lay between the germline ends.

This clone has just a few counts. The genes are TRBV6-6 and TRBJ2-2; D is perhaps TRBD1 (6 bases). V gave up 5 bases and J gave up 2 bases, with 12 bases separating them. The CDR3 contains 15 residues. Germline V gene sequence: CDR1 MNHNY, CDR2 SVGAGI (reference sequence). CDR3 in DNA: TGTGCCAGCAGTCCGCGGACAGTTAACACCGGGGAGCTGTTTTTT. Its protein product is CASSPRTVNTGELFF.

The chain carries TRBV5-4 and TRBJ2-4; D uncertain. CDR1 SGHNT and CDR2 YYREEE come from the germline V gene (reference sequence). V lost 5 bases to trimming and J lost 0 bases, with 18 bases between them. The CDR3 loop spans 17 amino acids. The CDR3 DNA sequence: TGTGCCAGCAGTATTGGTCCCCCGGCCCTAGCCAAAAACATTCAGTACTTC. This codes for CASSIGPPALAKNIQYF. The full variable domain, completed using reference TRBV5-4 and TRBJ2-4, is ETGVTQSPTHLIKTRGQQVTLRCSSQSGHNTVSWYQQALGQGPQFIFQYYREEENGRGNFPPRFSGLQFPNYSSELNVNALELDDSALYLCASSIGPPALAKNIQYFGAGTRLSVL.

The gene calls are TRBV7-9 and TRBJ2-6; either TRBD1 or TRBD2 may supply D (5 bases each). This CDR3 spans 17 amino acids. V lost 7 bases, J lost 1 base, and 17 bases lay in between. Looked up from germline, CDR1 is SEHNR and CDR2 is FQNEAQ (reference sequence). This CDR3 reads CASNKRDPRSGANVLTF. The CDR3, as DNA: TGTGCCAGCAACAAACGGGACCCAAGGTCTGGGGCCAACGTCCTGACTTTC. Full variable domain (missing parts from reference TRBV7-9 and TRBJ2-6): DTGVSQNPRHKITKRGQNVTFRCDPISEHNRLYWYRQTLGQGPEFLTYFQNEAQLEKSRLLSDRFSAERPKGSFSTLEIQRTEQGDSAMYLCASNKRDPRSGANVLTFGAGSRLTVL.

The genes are TRBV11-2 and TRBJ1-2; D is uncertain. The CDR3 is 16 amino acids. Germline CDR1 is SGHAT and CDR2 is FQNNGV. V dropped 7 bases and J dropped 8 bases, with 26 bases sitting between them. CDR3 loop: CASTPSGVSGGGGYTF. The CDR3 DNA reads as TGTGCCAGCACCCCCTCCGGGGTCTCGGGAGGAGGCGGCTACACCTTC.

This chain links TRBV5-4 with TRBJ2-7, with TRBD1 as a possible D gene (5 bases). The CDR3 length is 13 residues. V dropped 0 bases and J dropped 3 bases, with 7 bases sitting between them. Germline loops: CDR1 SGHNT, CDR2 YYREEE (reference sequence). The DNA for the CDR3 is TGTGCCAGCAGCTTGGGGGGCCACTACGAGCAGTACTTC. Residues: CASSLGGHYEQYF.

The chain links TRBV11-1 to TRBJ2-5, with 14 bases fitting TRBD2. J gave up 5 bases and V 3 bases, and 8 bases lay outside the gene matches. Germline-derived CDR1 and CDR2 are SGHAT and FQDESV (reference sequence). This CDR3 has 17 residues. CDR3 sequence (DNA): TGTGCCAGCAGCTTGAGACTAGCGGGGGGGCCAGTGGAGACCCAGTACTTC. This codes for CASSLRLAGGPVETQYF. The full variable domain, rest sourced from reference TRBV11-1 and TRBJ2-5, is EAEVAQSPRYKITEKSQAVAFWCDPISGHATLYWYRQILGQGPELLVQFQDESVVDDSQLPKDRFSAERLKGVDSTLKIQPAELGDSAMYLCASSLRLAGGPVETQYFGPGTRLLVL.